This is a list of T cell receptor beta chains from one sample in a study of cytomegalovirus exposure and HLA in healthy donors. Sequencing used immunoSEQ multiplex PCR; TCRdb keeps in-frame clones, though not all of them. The data contain roughly 150,000 clones, around nine tenths of them singletons. Sequenced sample: PBMCs. Receptors originate from a woman aged 18-30 years in good health and CMV-seropositive. CDR3s include the opening cysteine and the closing phenylalanine or tryptophan. The D gene is left open where the match is weak. The listing skips clone size in some rows; elsewhere it reads once, few, many or a size class.

V	size	D	J	DNA	CDR3
TRBV4-3	.	TRBD1	TRBJ1-1	TGCGCCAGCAGCCAAGACCATGGACAGACAGGGAGGAAGGCTTTCTTT	CASSQDHGQTGRKAFF
TRBV7-2	.	TRBD1	TRBJ2-7	TGTGCCAGCAGCTGGGACAGAATGAACTACGAGCAGTACTTC	CASSWDRMNYEQYF
TRBV19	.	.	TRBJ1-4	TGTGCCACCACGTTCCGTGCAGGCGAAAAACTGTTTTTT	CATTFRAGEKLFF
TRBV5-1	.	.	TRBJ1-2	TGCGCCAGCAGCTTGGGACAGGCTGACTATGGCTACACCTTC	CASSLGQADYGYTF
TRBV11-1	.	.	TRBJ2-3	TGTGCCAGCAGCTCTCCCTCAGGAGGGCCAGATACGCAGTATTTT	CASSSPSGGPDTQYF
TRBV11-2	.	TRBD1	TRBJ2-3	TGTGCCAGCAGCTTAGCAGGGGGCCTAACAGATACGCAGTATTTT	CASSLAGGLTDTQYF
TRBV5-8	once	.	TRBJ2-3	TGTGCCAGCAGCTTAGGTGACTCTATTCGCACAGATACGCAGTATTTT	CASSLGDSIRTDTQYF
TRBV7-9	.	TRBD2	TRBJ2-1	TGTGCCACCCACCCTAGCGGGAGGCTCACCCTCAATGAGCAGTTCTTC	CATHPSGRLTLNEQFF
TRBV10-1	.	.	TRBJ1-1	TGCGCCAGCAGTGATAGGGGGACTGAAGCTTTCTTT	CASSDRGTEAFF
TRBV2	.	.	TRBJ2-7	TGTGCCAGCAGTGATCGCGGGGTTGAGCAGTACTTC	CASSDRGVEQYF
TRBV19	.	TRBD1	TRBJ2-7	TGTGCCAGTAGTATCCCCGACAGGGGGGATGACGAGCAGTACTTC	CASSIPDRGDDEQYF
TRBV30	.	.	TRBJ2-1	TGTGCCTGGAGTGTACTGGTAATGAGGGACAATGAGCAGTTCTTC	CAWSVLVMRDNEQFF
TRBV6-5	.	TRBD2	TRBJ2-7	TGTGCCAGCAGTTACAATAGCGGGCGGGGCGAGCAGTACTTC	CASSYNSGRGEQYF
TRBV5-6	.	TRBD1	TRBJ2-1	TGTGCCAGCAGCCTTCGGACAGGGCCAACTTACAATGAGCAGTTCTTC	CASSLRTGPTYNEQFF
TRBV11-2	.	.	TRBJ1-5	TGTGCCAGCAGCCTTGACCCGGGGGTCGGTCAGCCCCAGCATTTT	CASSLDPGVGQPQHF
TRBV18	.	.	TRBJ2-7	TGTGCCAGCTCCCGACTGGACAGCCCTCAGAGGGAGCAGTACTTC	CASSRLDSPQREQYF
TRBV29-1	.	TRBD1	TRBJ1-2	TGCAGCGGTGGCGAGACAGGGATTTCCTATGGCTACACCTTC	CSGGETGISYGYTF
TRBV11-3	few	TRBD2	TRBJ2-2	TGTGCCAGCAGCTTAGCCCAGCGGGAGGGTCCGAACACCGGGGAGCTGTTTTTT	CASSLAQREGPNTGELFF
TRBV10-2	.	.	TRBJ2-5	TGCGCCAGCAGTGATGAGCGGCTCCGGGTCGAGACCCAGTACTTC	CASSDERLRVETQYF
TRBV27	once	TRBD1	TRBJ1-1	TGTGCCAGCAGTTTAGTAGGGGGCAACACTGAAGCTTTCTTT	CASSLVGGNTEAFF
TRBV5-1	.	TRBD2	TRBJ2-1	TGCGCCAGCAGCCCCGGGACTAGCGCCTACAATGAGCAGTTCTTC	CASSPGTSAYNEQFF
TRBV28	.	TRBD1	TRBJ1-2	TGTGCCAGCAGCTCTCCTGACAGGGCATTATATGGCTACACCTTC	CASSSPDRALYGYTF
TRBV5-4	.	TRBD2	TRBJ2-3	TGTGCCAGCAGCAGGGGACTAGCGGGAGCCGGGCATACGCAGTATTTT	CASSRGLAGAGHTQYF
TRBV5-1	.	TRBD2	TRBJ2-7	TGCGCCAGCAGCTGGGATCTAGCGGGTGCCTACGAGCAGTACTTC	CASSWDLAGAYEQYF
TRBV14	once	TRBD1	TRBJ1-1	TGTGCCAGCAGCTTCGACAGGGCCATTCTTGAAGCTTTCTTT	CASSFDRAILEAFF
TRBV11-1	.	.	TRBJ2-1	TGTGCCAGCAGCTTAGCGGAGTCCTACAATGAGCAGTTCTTC	CASSLAESYNEQFF
TRBV7-9	.	TRBD2	TRBJ2-3	TGTGCCAGCAGCTTAATTGCGGGAGGGCTTGGAGATACGCAGTATTTT	CASSLIAGGLGDTQYF
TRBV7-8	once	.	TRBJ2-3	TGTGCCAGCAGCTTTAGGGGCCGGTCCCCAGGGGATACGCAGTATTTT	CASSFRGRSPGDTQYF
TRBV4-1	once	.	TRBJ1-5	TGCGCCAGCAGCCTGGGGGGTGGCAATCAGCCCCAGCATTTT	CASSLGGGNQPQHF
TRBV2	.	.	TRBJ1-1	TGTGCCAGTGGGCTGGCGAACACTGAAGCTTTCTTT	CASGLANTEAFF
TRBV11-3	.	.	TRBJ2-7	TGTGCCAGCAGCCCATCGCGGGTTGGCCTCTACGAGCAGTACTTC	CASSPSRVGLYEQYF
TRBV28	once	TRBD1	TRBJ1-5	TGTGCCAGCAGTTCCTACCGGGACAGAGACCGGTTTAATCAGCCCCAGCATTTT	CASSSYRDRDRFNQPQHF
TRBV5-4	.	.	TRBJ2-7	TGTGCCAGCAGCTTGTATGGCGGGAATCTAGGGGAGCAGTACTTC	CASSLYGGNLGEQYF
TRBV15	.	.	TRBJ2-7	TGTGCCACCAGCATAAGCGTGGGTAGCTCCTACGAGCAGTACTTC	CATSISVGSSYEQYF
TRBV30	.	TRBD2	TRBJ2-3	TGTGCCTGGAGTCCGGGACTAGCGGATACGCAGTATTTT	CAWSPGLADTQYF
TRBV5-1	.	.	TRBJ1-2	TGCGCCAGCAGCTTGGTTAGGGAGAGTGGCTACACCTTC	CASSLVRESGYTF
TRBV19	.	.	TRBJ1-3	TGTGCCAGTAGTATTCCAGGTACGGCATCTGGAAACACCATATATTTT	CASSIPGTASGNTIYF
TRBV7-6	.	.	TRBJ1-1	TGTGCCAGCAGCTTGGGACAGAACACTGAAGCTTTCTTT	CASSLGQNTEAFF
TRBV19	few	.	TRBJ2-4	TGTGCCAGTATCGAGGGAAACATTCAGTACTTC	CASIEGNIQYF
TRBV30	.	TRBD1	TRBJ1-2	TGTGCCTGGAGGACAGGGTATGGCTACACCTTC	CAWRTGYGYTF
TRBV7-9	.	.	TRBJ1-2	TGTGCCAGCAGCCCTTACATGAATGCAGGGCCGTATGGCTACACCTTC	CASSPYMNAGPYGYTF
TRBV11-2	.	.	TRBJ2-7	TGTGCCAGCAGCTTAGGGCTAGATTACTACGAGCAGTACTTC	CASSLGLDYYEQYF
TRBV4-3	.	TRBD2	TRBJ2-1	TGCGCCAGCAGCCTTACCACTAGCGGGAGGGCGATTCGGAGCTCCTACAATGAGCAGTTCTTC	CASSLTTSGRAIRSSYNEQFF
TRBV11-2	once	.	TRBJ2-7	TGTGCCAGCAGCTTCGTAGGTCAGGGCCCCTACGAGCAGTACTTC	CASSFVGQGPYEQYF
TRBV2	few	.	TRBJ1-3	TGTGCCAGCAGTGAGGGCATTCGCTCTGGAAACACCATATATTTT	CASSEGIRSGNTIYF
TRBV29-1	.	TRBD1	TRBJ2-3	TGCAGCGTTGCCACAGGGGGAAATACGCAGTATTTT	CSVATGGNTQYF
TRBV29-1	once	.	TRBJ2-2	TGCAGCGTTGAAGATCGCCAGGGCACCGGGGAGCTGTTTTTT	CSVEDRQGTGELFF
TRBV9	.	TRBD2	TRBJ2-1	TGTGCCAGCAGCCCGCCGACTAGCGGGAGAGATGAGCAGTTCTTC	CASSPPTSGRDEQFF
TRBV29-1	.	TRBD1	TRBJ1-1	TGCAGCGTAGCCCGACAGGGCCTCTTAGAGAGCACTGAAGCTTTCTTT	CSVARQGLLESTEAFF
TRBV28	.	.	TRBJ1-2	TGTGCCAGCAGTTTCCCCAGTTTTATCTATGGCTACACCTTC	CASSFPSFIYGYTF
TRBV2	.	.	TRBJ1-2	TGTGCCAGCAGTGAGCGGAGATATGGCTACACCTTC	CASSERRYGYTF
TRBV6-5	.	.	TRBJ1-2	TGTGCCAGCAGTTACTCGGAGACAGACTATGGCTACACCTTC	CASSYSETDYGYTF
TRBV4-1	.	TRBD1	TRBJ1-2	TGCGCCAGCAGCCAAGTGGGACAGCGTCCCTCTAACTATGGCTACACCTTC	CASSQVGQRPSNYGYTF